This T cell receptor (beta chain) was documented in a study of blood T cells in healthy people across ages. Study-wide findings and caveats: Both naive CD4+ cell counts and diversity were greater in long-lived donors than in aged donors. The authors considered diversity estimates from one million T cells to be underestimates.

This clonotype has just a few counts. Antigen unknown. Compared with germline, one end of the junction differs, possibly owing to a read error. Germline CDR1 and CDR2: DFQATT and SNEGSKA (reference sequence). This CDR3 comprises 13 residues. Sample-barcoded 5' priming and a J-beta primer mix drove a second PCR of roughly 6 to 12 cycles. A tag from a template-switch adaptor with 12 random nucleotides marked each cDNA molecule. TCRdb fed the 5' RACE reads into MiXCR, producing one record per CDR3 protein. This sample has about 680,000 distinct CDR3 sequences, with more than 40% found just once. The sequenced sample consisted of blood. The V gene is TRBV20-1, the J gene TRBJ2-2; 8 bases are shared with TRBD2. The sequence was obtained from a woman aged 55 to 70 in good health. CDR3 DNA: TGCAGTTCAGCGGGAGCGAAGACCGGGGAGCTGTTTTTT. It translates to CSSAGAKTGELFF.